The 30 T cell receptor beta chains below come from one sample, sequenced in a study of Ad26.COV2.S vaccination and SARS-CoV-2 variants. TCRdb's table, derived via immunoSEQ multiplex PCR, lists solely in-frame clones and lacks some. The table records fewer than 400,000 clones, about 85% of them present only once. Documented treatment: some 20 received Ad26.COV2.S at low or high dose, single or two shots; 5 received placebo; per-sample allocation not given. Sample collection was performed on day 63 after the first vaccine or placebo injection. The input for sequencing was peripheral blood, taken in a trial of Ad26.COV2.S vaccine versus placebo. Every receptor here comes from a person aged 18-60 years who received the Ad26.COV2.S COVID-19 vaccine or a placebo.

The V call is TRBV14, the J call TRBJ1-2; D remains unclear. Trimming cost V 1 base and J 3 bases, with 9 bases left between them. This CDR3 contains 14 residues. CDR1 and CDR2 from the germline V gene are SGHDN and FVKESK. For the CDR3, the DNA is TGTGCCAGCAGCCAAGGATCAGGTTACTATGGCTACACCTTC. It yields the protein CASSQGSGYYGYTF.

The chain carries TRBV28 and TRBJ2-1; D uncertain. Germline V gives CDR1 MDHEN, CDR2 SYDVKM. This CDR3 region has 12 residues. The V and J ends lost 5 bases and 10 bases respectively, with 12 bases between them. The CDR3 sequence: CASSPQRGEQFF. The CDR3 nucleotides are TGTGCCAGCAGTCCCCAGCGCGGAGAGCAGTTCTTC.

The chain couples TRBV5-4 to TRBJ2-7, with TRBD2 identical over 9 bases. There are 15 residues in the CDR3. J lost 2 bases, V lost 4 bases, and 7 bases had no gene match. Germline values: CDR1 SGHNT, CDR2 YYREEE (reference sequence). Here the CDR3 reads CASSAPGLAPYEQYF. The CDR3 DNA sequence: TGTGCCAGCAGCGCTCCGGGACTAGCACCCTACGAGCAGTACTTC.

The genes are TRBV9 and TRBJ2-1; 14 bases match TRBD2. Germline assignment: CDR1 SGDLS and CDR2 YYNGEE. The length of the CDR3 is 15 residues. The V and J ends lost 3 bases and 6 bases, in that order; junction bases with no gene match: 2. The CDR3 coding sequence is TGTGCCAGCAGCGGGACTAGCGGGGGGTCCAATGAGCAGTTCTTC. It encodes CASSGTSGGSNEQFF.

The genes are TRBV29-1 and TRBJ1-3; D unclear. The CDR3 consists of 13 residues. The V end lost 4 bases, the J end lost 3 bases, and 10 bases lay between the germline ends. Germline V gene lookup returns CDR1 SQVTM and CDR2 ANQGSEA. CDR3 bases: TGCAGCGTTGCCGGGATTCGTGGAAACACCATATATTTT. It is translated as CSVAGIRGNTIYF.

The count of this clone is one. The chain links TRBV7-9 to TRBJ2-7, with 7 bases matching TRBD2. This CDR3 is 12 amino acids long. Unmatched junction bases numbered 2, after V lost 3 bases and J lost 6 bases. Germline V gene lookup returns CDR1 SEHNR and CDR2 FQNEAQ (reference sequence). In nucleotides, the CDR3 is TGTGCCAGCAGCTTGGAGCGGGGCGAGCAGTACTTC. Translating it yields CASSLERGEQYF. Based on the CDR3 plus reference TRBV7-9 and TRBJ2-7, the full variable domain is DTGVSQNPRHKITKRGQNVTFRCDPISEHNRLYWYRQTLGQGPEFLTYFQNEAQLEKSRLLSDRFSAERPKGSFSTLEIQRTEQGDSAMYLCASSLERGEQYFGPGTRLTVT.

The rearrangement joins TRBV7-9 to TRBJ2-2; unclear D gene. Germline V gene sequence: CDR1 SEHNR, CDR2 FQNEAQ (reference sequence). CDR3 length: 12 amino acids. V shed 5 bases and J shed 7 bases, with 8 bases lying between them. CDR3 region: CASSQVGGELFF. The CDR3, as DNA: TGTGCCAGCAGCCAAGTGGGCGGGGAGCTGTTTTTT.

This chain uses TRBV15 with TRBJ1-6, with D possibly TRBD1 on 6 matching bases. This CDR3 is 14 amino acids long. Germline V lookup: CDR1 LNHNV, CDR2 YYDKDF (reference sequence). The V end lost 3 bases, the J end lost 9 bases, and 12 bases lay between the germline ends. This chain's CDR3 is CATSSTGLGSPLHF. The CDR3 nucleotides read TGTGCCACCAGCAGCACAGGGTTAGGTTCACCCCTCCACTTT.

The chain uses TRBV19 and TRBJ1-2; no reliable D call. Per germline, CDR1 LNHDA and CDR2 SQIVND (reference sequence). Trimming pared 7 bases from V and 1 base from J, leaving 13 bases between. This CDR3 has 14 residues. Here the CDR3 reads CASTVREINYGYTF. Here the CDR3 DNA reads TGTGCCAGTACCGTCCGGGAAATTAACTATGGCTACACCTTC.

This clone has a handful of counts. CDR3 bases: TGTGCCAGCAGCTTTTTGTGGGAGACCCAGTACTTC. Its translation: CASSFLWETQYF. V is TRBV13 and J is TRBJ2-5, with D unclear. The ends were cut back, 3 bases at V and 5 bases at J, with 7 bases in the middle. The V gene's germline CDR1 is PRHDT and CDR2 FYEKMQ (reference sequence). The CDR3 is 12 amino acids.

This chain joins TRBV28 and TRBJ1-3, with D unresolved. The CDR3 sequence is 17 residues long. Trimming stripped 6 bases from V and 2 bases from J, with 20 bases between. Germline V CDR1 and CDR2: MDHEN, SYDVKM. CDR3 protein: CASRVPASGSAGNTIYF. CDR3 in DNA: TGTGCCAGCAGGGTACCTGCTTCTGGGTCTGCTGGAAACACCATATATTTT.

The V call is TRBV3-1 (or the pseudogene TRBV3-2), the J call TRBJ2-2, with D unclear. The ends were cut back, 3 bases at V and 1 base at J, with 9 bases in the middle. CDR1 LGHDT and CDR2 YNNKEL come from the germline V gene (reference sequence). The CDR3 runs 15 residues. In DNA form, the CDR3 reads TGTGCCAGCAGCCATACGGCCAGGAACACCGGGGAGCTGTTTTTT. This translates into CASSHTARNTGELFF.

The gene calls are TRBV5-1 and TRBJ2-3, with 15 bases that match TRBD2. The CDR3 is 18 amino acids. Per the germline V gene, CDR1 is SGHRS and CDR2 is YFSETQ. The ends lost 4 bases at V and 5 bases at J; junction bases unmatched: 11. Here the CDR3 reads CASSRTSGGARVIDTQYF. CDR3 nucleotide sequence: TGCGCCAGCAGCCGGACTAGCGGGGGGGCCAGAGTTATAGATACGCAGTATTTT.

The rearrangement uses TRBV6-1 and TRBJ2-2, with D unclear. V was trimmed by 3 bases and J by 1 base, leaving 15 bases between them. The CDR3 contains 17 residues. Germline CDR1 MNHNS, CDR2 SASEGT. The CDR3 DNA reads TGTGCCAGCAGTGATAAGGGTGGTCAGCTGAACACCGGGGAGCTGTTTTTT. This gives the protein CASSDKGGQLNTGELFF.

The genes are TRBV5-1 and TRBJ1-6; the D gene is possibly TRBD1 (5 bases). CDR1 is SGHRS, CDR2 YFSETQ, per germline. The CDR3 is made up of 14 amino acids. V was shortened by 4 bases and J by 8 bases, with 13 bases between the two germline ends. The CDR3 nucleotides read TGCGCCAGCAGCCCGGGGCGAGGGGATTCACCCCTCCACTTT. The encoded protein is CASSPGRGDSPLHF.

V gene TRBV13 combines with J gene TRBJ2-1, with D perhaps matching TRBD2 (6 bases). Per the germline V gene, CDR1 is PRHDT and CDR2 is FYEKMQ (reference sequence). Trimming stripped 1 base from V and 8 bases from J, with 9 bases between. This CDR3 is 13 amino acids long. Here the CDR3 DNA reads TGTGCCAGCAGCTTAGTGACGGGAGATGAGCAGTTCTTC. Translating it yields CASSLVTGDEQFF. Filled out from reference TRBV13 and TRBJ2-1, the complete variable domain reads AAGVIQSPRHLIKEKRETATLKCYPIPRHDTVYWYQQGPGQDPQFLISFYEKMQSDKGSIPDRFSAQQFSDYHSELNMSSLELGDSALYFCASSLVTGDEQFFGPGTRLTVL.

The rearrangement links TRBV6-6 to TRBJ1-3; no definite D call. Looked up from germline, CDR1 is MNHNY and CDR2 is SVGAGI (reference sequence). This CDR3 region has 16 residues. V lost 0 bases, J lost 0 bases, and 9 bases lay in between. CDR3 bases: TGTGCCAGCAGTTACTCCGTAAGGGCCTCTGGAAACACCATATATTTT. Its translation is CASSYSVRASGNTIYF.

This sequence joins TRBV24-1 and TRBJ2-1, with 12 bases fitting TRBD2. Germline loops: CDR1 KGHDR, CDR2 SFDVKD. CDR3 length: 15 residues. V was clipped by 0 bases and J by 9 bases; unmatched bases: 2. The CDR3, as DNA: TGTGCCACCAGTGATTTGACTAGCGGGGGGACTGAGCAGTTCTTC. This sequence encodes CATSDLTSGGTEQFF.

This chain connects TRBV28 to TRBJ1-2, with D hard to call. The germline V gene has CDR1 MDHEN and CDR2 SYDVKM. The CDR3 is 17 amino acids. V lost 2 bases and J lost 0, with 16 bases in between. The CDR3 nucleotides are TGTGCCAGCAGTTTAGAGGTATCGGCAGTACCTAACTATGGCTACACCTTC. This codes for CASSLEVSAVPNYGYTF.

The chain is built from TRBV11-2 and TRBJ1-3; D unresolved. The V end was cut by 6 bases, the J end by 0 bases, with 3 bases between. The CDR3 contains 12 residues. Germline loops: CDR1 SGHAT, CDR2 FQNNGV. CDR3 bases: TGTGCCAGCAGGCCCTCTGGAAACACCATATATTTT. It yields the protein CASRPSGNTIYF.

J is TRBJ2-5 and V is TRBV27; 11 bases align to TRBD2. Trimming removed 4 bases from V and 1 base from J; junction bases left unmatched: 2. The length of the CDR3 is 15 residues. Germline V gene data show CDR1 as MNHEY and CDR2 as SMNVEV (reference sequence). The CDR3 DNA sequence: TGTGCCAGCAGTTCTAGCGGGGGGTCCCAAGAGACCCAGTACTTC. Its translation is CASSSSGGSQETQYF.

This rearrangement joins TRBV29-1 to TRBJ2-7; 11 bases agree with TRBD1. V trimming: 6 bases; J trimming: 7 bases; junction bases outside the gene matches: 14. Germline loops: CDR1 SQVTM, CDR2 ANQGSEA. The CDR3 spans 15 residues. This CDR3 reads CSVVPLGQGGFEQYF. The CDR3 DNA reads TGCAGCGTCGTCCCCTTGGGACAGGGGGGGTTTGAGCAGTACTTC.

The chain uses TRBV7-9 and TRBJ2-3; D tentatively reads TRBD1 or TRBD2 (5 bases each). Trimming took 8 bases from V and 1 from J, leaving 22 bases between them. This CDR3 contains 17 residues. The germline CDR1 and CDR2 sequences are SEHNR and FQNEAQ (reference sequence). The CDR3 is CASSLADSGPRTDTQYF. The CDR3 DNA reads TGTGCCAGCTCTCTTGCCGACAGCGGTCCTCGCACAGATACGCAGTATTTT.

Notes on this clone: Other DNA sequences in the sample encode the same CDR3. This chain links TRBV5-6 with TRBJ1-5, with D possibly TRBD1 on 5 matching bases. Trimming removed 4 bases from V and 4 bases from J, with 9 bases in between. This CDR3 spans 13 amino acids. Germline V CDR1 and CDR2: SGHDT, YYEEEE. In DNA form, the CDR3 reads TGTGCCAGCAGCCTGGGACGGAATCAGCCCCAGCATTTT. Residues: CASSLGRNQPQHF. Filled out from reference TRBV5-6 and TRBJ1-5, the complete variable domain reads DAGVTQSPTHLIKTRGQQVTLRCSPKSGHDTVSWYQQALGQGPQFIFQYYEEEERQRGNFPDRFSGHQFPNYSSELNVNALLLGDSALYLCASSLGRNQPQHFGDGTRLSIL.

V is TRBV7-3 and J is TRBJ2-7; possible D gene TRBD2, 6 bases. Deletions cut 5 bases from V and 2 bases from J, with 16 bases between. CDR1 and CDR2 from the germline V gene are SGHTA and FQGTGA. The CDR3 runs 15 residues. CDR3 sequence (DNA): TGTGCCAGCAGCCCCCAAGGCGGCGGGGCCTACGAGCAGTACTTC. Translation gives CASSPQGGGAYEQYF. Based on the CDR3 plus reference TRBV7-3 and TRBJ2-7, the full variable domain is GAGVSQTPSNKVTEKGKYVELRCDPISGHTALYWYRQSLGQGPEFLIYFQGTGAADDSGLPNDRFFAVRPEGSVSTLKIQRTERGDSAVYLCASSPQGGGAYEQYFGPGTRLTVT.

Many counts were recorded for this clone. The chain combines TRBV27 with TRBJ1-1; D possibly corresponds to TRBD1 (5 bases). V was clipped by 5 bases and J by 0 bases, with 19 bases between them. Germline V gene lookup returns CDR1 MNHEY and CDR2 SMNVEV (reference sequence). The CDR3 extends over 17 amino acids. The CDR3 loop reads CASSRHRDRALNTEAFF. CDR3 in DNA: TGTGCCAGCAGTAGACACCGGGACCGAGCCCTGAACACTGAAGCTTTCTTT.

The chain combines TRBV3-1 (or the pseudogene TRBV3-2) with TRBJ1-2, with a weak D call TRBD1 (5 bases). V was pared by 0 bases and J by 0 bases, with 11 bases between. The CDR3 is made up of 16 amino acids. The germline gives CDR1 LGHDT, CDR2 YNNKEL (reference sequence). Here the CDR3 DNA reads TGTGCCAGCAGCCAAGACCCGACAGCCGCTAACTATGGCTACACCTTC. It codes for CASSQDPTAANYGYTF.

The chain uses TRBV2 and TRBJ1-1; TRBD1 matches at 7 bases. Per the germline V gene, CDR1 is SNHLY and CDR2 is FYNNEI. The CDR3 has 15 amino acids. V lost 6 bases, J lost 1 base, and 8 bases stayed unmatched. CDR3 sequence: CASSGQQGKNTEAFF. The CDR3 DNA is TGTGCCAGCAGCGGACAACAGGGGAAGAACACTGAAGCTTTCTTT.

The V and J genes are TRBV5-1 and TRBJ1-3, with TRBD1 as a possible D gene (6 bases). CDR1 is SGHRS, CDR2 YFSETQ, per germline. CDR3 length equals 16 residues. The V and J ends lost 1 base and 0 bases respectively, with 11 bases between them. The chain's CDR3 is CASSLKEGHSGNTIYF. CDR3 sequence (DNA): TGCGCCAGCAGCTTGAAAGAGGGACACTCTGGAAACACCATATATTTT.

The V call is TRBV7-9, the J call TRBJ1-4; TRBD1 might be the D (6 bases). The CDR3 has 16 amino acids. Per the germline V gene, CDR1 is SEHNR and CDR2 is FQNEAQ (reference sequence). Trimming pared 6 bases from V and 6 bases from J, leaving 20 bases between. The CDR3: CASSYYLGARDEKLFF. CDR3 coding DNA: TGTGCCAGCAGTTATTACCTGGGGGCGCGTGATGAAAAACTGTTTTTT.